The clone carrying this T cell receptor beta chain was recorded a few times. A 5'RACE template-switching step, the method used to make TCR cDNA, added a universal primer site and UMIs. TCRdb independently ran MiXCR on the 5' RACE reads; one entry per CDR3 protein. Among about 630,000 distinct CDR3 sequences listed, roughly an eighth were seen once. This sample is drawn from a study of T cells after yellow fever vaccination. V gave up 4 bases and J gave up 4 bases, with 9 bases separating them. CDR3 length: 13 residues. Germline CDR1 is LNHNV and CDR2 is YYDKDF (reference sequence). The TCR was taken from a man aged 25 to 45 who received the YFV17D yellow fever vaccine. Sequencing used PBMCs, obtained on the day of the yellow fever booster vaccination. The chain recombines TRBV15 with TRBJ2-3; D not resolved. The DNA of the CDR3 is TGTGCCACCAGCAAATCCATAGCAGATACGCAGTATTTT. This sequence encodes CATSKSIADTQYF.